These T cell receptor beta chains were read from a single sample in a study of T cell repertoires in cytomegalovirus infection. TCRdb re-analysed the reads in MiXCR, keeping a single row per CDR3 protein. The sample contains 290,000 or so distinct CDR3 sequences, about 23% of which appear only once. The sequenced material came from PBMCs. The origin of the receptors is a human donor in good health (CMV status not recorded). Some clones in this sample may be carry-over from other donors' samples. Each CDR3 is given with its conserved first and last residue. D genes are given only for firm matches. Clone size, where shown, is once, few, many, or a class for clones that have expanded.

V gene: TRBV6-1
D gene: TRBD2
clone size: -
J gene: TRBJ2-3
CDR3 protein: CASSYVAGGATQYF
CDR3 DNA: TGTGCCAGCAGTTACGTAGCGGGAGGGGCCACGCAGTATTTT

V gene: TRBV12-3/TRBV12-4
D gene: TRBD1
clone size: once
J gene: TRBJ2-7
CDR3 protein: CASRETGDHEQYF
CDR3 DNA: TGTGCCAGCAGGGAAACAGGGGACCACGAGCAGTACTTC

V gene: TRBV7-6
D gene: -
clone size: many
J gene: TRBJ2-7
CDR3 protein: CASSLAPATYEQYF
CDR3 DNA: TGTGCCAGCAGCTTAGCGCCAGCCACCTACGAGCAGTACTTC

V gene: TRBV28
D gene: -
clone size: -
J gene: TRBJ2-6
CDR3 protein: CASSQEYGANVLTF
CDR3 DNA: TGTGCCAGCAGTCAAGAGTACGGGGCCAACGTCCTGACTTTC

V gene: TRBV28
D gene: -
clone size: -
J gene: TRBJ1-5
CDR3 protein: CASGKHTYSNQPQHF
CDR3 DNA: TGTGCCAGCGGGAAGCATACTTATAGCAATCAGCCCCAGCATTTT

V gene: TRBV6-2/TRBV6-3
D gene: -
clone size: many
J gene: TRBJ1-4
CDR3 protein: CASSSGQRYTNEKLFF
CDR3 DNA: TGTGCCAGCAGTTCCGGGCAACGCTACACTAATGAAAAACTGTTTTTT

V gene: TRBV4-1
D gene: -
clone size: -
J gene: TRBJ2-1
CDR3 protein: CASSGNGYQFF
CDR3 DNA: TGCGCCAGCAGCGGTAATGGTTATCAGTTCTTC

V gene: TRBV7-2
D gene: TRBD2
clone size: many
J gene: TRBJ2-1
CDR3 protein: CASSSGLAYNNEQFF
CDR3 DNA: TGTGCCAGCAGCTCTGGACTAGCTTACAACAATGAGCAGTTCTTC

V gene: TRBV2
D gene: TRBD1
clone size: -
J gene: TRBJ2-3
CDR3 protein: CASSGLGQATDTQYF
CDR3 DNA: TGTGCCAGCAGTGGACTTGGACAGGCCACAGATACGCAGTATTTT

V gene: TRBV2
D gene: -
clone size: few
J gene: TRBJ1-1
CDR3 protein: CASRRDFNTEAFF
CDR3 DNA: TGTGCCAGCAGGAGGGACTTCAACACTGAAGCTTTCTTT

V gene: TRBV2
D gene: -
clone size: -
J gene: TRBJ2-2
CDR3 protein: CASSVGRPNTGELFF
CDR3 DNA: TGTGCCAGCAGTGTTGGTCGGCCGAACACCGGGGAGCTGTTTTTT

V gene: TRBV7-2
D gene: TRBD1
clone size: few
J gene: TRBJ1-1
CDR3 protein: CASSLLGTGPMNTEAFF
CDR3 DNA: TGTGCCAGCAGCTTACTCGGGACAGGCCCAATGAACACTGAAGCTTTCTTT

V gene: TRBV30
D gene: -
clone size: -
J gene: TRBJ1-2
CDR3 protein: CAWSVGRGTNYGYTF
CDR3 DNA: TGTGCCTGGAGTGTGGGCAGGGGTACTAACTATGGCTACACCTTC

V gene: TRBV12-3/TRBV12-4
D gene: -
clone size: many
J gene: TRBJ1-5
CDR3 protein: CASSPVGPGNQPQHF
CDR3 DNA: TGTGCCAGCAGTCCCGTCGGGCCAGGCAATCAGCCCCAGCATTTT

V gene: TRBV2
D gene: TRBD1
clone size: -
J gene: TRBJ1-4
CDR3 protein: CASSRDSYNEKLFF
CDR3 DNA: TGTGCCAGCAGCCGGGACAGCTATAATGAAAAACTGTTTTTT

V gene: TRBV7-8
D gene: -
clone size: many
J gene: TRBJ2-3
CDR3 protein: CASRPRGRDTDTQYF
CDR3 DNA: TGTGCCAGCAGGCCTAGGGGGAGGGACACAGATACGCAGTATTTT

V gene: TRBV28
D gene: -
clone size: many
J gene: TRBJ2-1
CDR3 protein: CASSLWHEQFF
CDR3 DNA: TGTGCCAGCAGTTTATGGCACGAGCAGTTCTTC

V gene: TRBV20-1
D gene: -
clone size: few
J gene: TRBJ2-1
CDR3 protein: CSATREVPHGGEQFF
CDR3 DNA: TGCAGTGCTACCAGGGAAGTTCCCCACGGCGGTGAGCAGTTCTTC

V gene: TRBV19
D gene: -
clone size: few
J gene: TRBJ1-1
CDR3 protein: CASSIQPMNTEAFF
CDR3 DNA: TGTGCCAGTAGTATCCAGCCGATGAACACTGAAGCTTTCTTT

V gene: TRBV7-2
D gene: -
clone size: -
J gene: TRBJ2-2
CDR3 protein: CASSFIRGELFF
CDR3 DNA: TGTGCCAGCAGCTTTATCCGCGGGGAGCTGTTTTTT

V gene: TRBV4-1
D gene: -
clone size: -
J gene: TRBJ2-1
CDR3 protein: CASSQDDSHSYNEQFF
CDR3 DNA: TGCGCCAGCAGCCAAGATGACAGTCATTCCTACAATGAGCAGTTCTTC

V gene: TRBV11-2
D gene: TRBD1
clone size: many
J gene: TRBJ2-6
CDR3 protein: CASSRGQGASLPNVLTF
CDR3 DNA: TGTGCCAGCAGCCGAGGACAGGGGGCGTCCCTTCCCAACGTCCTGACTTTC

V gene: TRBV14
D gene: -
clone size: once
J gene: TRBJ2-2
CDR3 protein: CATSSRRDPGELFF
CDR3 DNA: TGTGCCACCTCTTCTAGGAGGGACCCCGGGGAGCTGTTTTTT

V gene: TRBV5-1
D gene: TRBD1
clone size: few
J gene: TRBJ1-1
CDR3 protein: CASRQGAVGTEAFF
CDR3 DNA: TGCGCCAGCAGACAGGGGGCAGTGGGGACTGAAGCTTTCTTT

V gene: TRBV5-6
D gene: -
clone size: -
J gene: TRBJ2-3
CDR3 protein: CASSFLEGSDTQYF
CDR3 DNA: TGTGCCAGCAGCTTCCTGGAGGGATCAGATACGCAGTATTTT